This is a list of T cell receptor beta chains from one sample in a study of identical twins. TCRdb reanalysed the 5' RACE reads using MiXCR and keeps one entry per CDR3 protein. The data hold 1.5 million to 2 million distinct CDR3 sequences, with under 35% observed a single time. Specimen: cord blood. The receptor set was obtained from a newborn girl in good health. Both conserved end residues are part of each CDR3. The D gene is left open where the match is weak. The size entry is marked missing in some rows and otherwise reads once, few, many or a size class.

NA	TRBJ2-4	TRBV20-1	NA	CSARDHGAPGNIQYF	TGCAGTGCTAGAGATCACGGGGCCCCCGGGAACATTCAGTACTTC
NA	TRBJ2-3	TRBV7-9	TRBD2	CASSFLGPLAPTPTDTQYF	TGTGCCAGCAGCTTTCTGGGCCCACTAGCGCCGACGCCCACAGATACGCAGTATTTT
NA	TRBJ1-1	TRBV11-1	NA	CASSTIHQTRRNTEAFF	TGTGCCAGCAGCACCATACATCAGACAAGGAGGAACACTGAAGCTTTCTTT
NA	TRBJ2-1	TRBV7-2	TRBD2	CASSPRPGTSVNNEQFF	TGTGCCAGCAGCCCGCGTCCCGGGACTAGCGTTAACAATGAGCAGTTCTTC
many	TRBJ2-7	TRBV29-1	NA	CSVDDSSYEQYF	TGCAGCGTTGATGACAGCTCCTACGAGCAGTACTTC
NA	TRBJ1-5	TRBV10-3	TRBD1	CAISEAYRGASNQPQHF	TGTGCCATCAGTGAGGCTTACAGGGGTGCATCCAATCAGCCCCAGCATTTT
NA	TRBJ2-7	TRBV25-1	TRBD2	CASSELGRGAYEQYF	TGTGCCAGCAGTGAATTGGGACGGGGGGCCTACGAGCAGTACTTC
few	TRBJ1-2	TRBV5-1	NA	CASSLGDDYGYTF	TGCGCCAGCAGCTTGGGGGACGACTATGGCTACACCTTC
NA	TRBJ1-1	TRBV18	TRBD1	CASSPYRGHTEAFF	TGTGCCAGCTCACCGTACAGGGGGCACACTGAAGCTTTCTTT
NA	TRBJ1-1	TRBV2	NA	CASNSPGMNTEAFF	TGTGCCAGCAATTCGCCGGGCATGAACACTGAAGCTTTCTTT
NA	TRBJ1-2	TRBV12-3/TRBV12-4	NA	CASSPALYGYTF	TGTGCCAGCAGTCCAGCCCTCTATGGCTACACCTTC
NA	TRBJ2-1	TRBV7-9	TRBD2	CASRLRTSGDNEQFF	TGTGCCAGCAGATTACGGACTAGCGGTGACAATGAGCAGTTCTTC
NA	TRBJ1-2	TRBV14	TRBD1	CASSQEPRDRLNYGYTF	TGTGCCAGCAGCCAAGAACCCCGGGACAGACTTAACTATGGCTACACCTTC
many	TRBJ2-7	TRBV12-3/TRBV12-4	TRBD1	CASSVTGVGSEQYF	TGTGCCAGCAGTGTGACAGGGGTAGGAAGCGAGCAGTACTTC
NA	TRBJ2-1	TRBV20-1	NA	CSAREAASRYTYNEQFF	TGCAGTGCTAGAGAGGCGGCTAGCCGTTATACCTACAATGAGCAGTTCTTC
NA	TRBJ1-2	TRBV20-1	NA	CSARDRAPRVNYGYTF	TGCAGTGCTAGAGATAGGGCACCCAGAGTTAACTATGGCTACACCTTC
once	TRBJ2-5	TRBV27	TRBD1	CASSLTGGSRETQYF	TGTGCCAGCAGTTTAACAGGGGGATCCCGAGAGACCCAGTACTTC
NA	TRBJ1-1	TRBV6-1	NA	CASNKQRRLTEAFF	TGTGCCAGCAATAAACAGAGACGTCTTACTGAAGCTTTCTTT
few	TRBJ2-1	TRBV3-1	TRBD1	CASSQDAGTGGYNEQFF	TGTGCCAGCAGCCAAGATGCCGGGACAGGGGGATACAATGAGCAGTTCTTC
few	TRBJ2-1	TRBV28	NA	CASSLGGGQETQFF	TGTGCCAGCAGTTTGGGAGGAGGCCAAGAGACCCAGTTCTTC
NA	TRBJ2-4	TRBV3-1	TRBD1	CASSPSQGAKNIQYF	TGTGCCAGCAGCCCCTCACAGGGGGCCAAAAACATTCAGTACTTC
NA	TRBJ1-1	TRBV28	TRBD1	CASQQGTDMNTEAFF	TGTGCCAGCCAACAGGGGACTGACATGAACACTGAAGCTTTCTTT
NA	TRBJ2-1	TRBV6-1	TRBD2	CASSPLAGGLQVEQFF	TGTGCCAGCAGTCCCCTGGCGGGGGGGCTTCAGGTTGAGCAGTTCTTC
few	TRBJ1-1	TRBV6-1	NA	CASSERASLNTEAFF	TGTGCCAGCAGTGAAAGGGCCAGCCTCAACACTGAAGCTTTCTTT
NA	TRBJ2-3	TRBV3-1	NA	CASSDLVDSTDTQYF	TGTGCCAGCAGCGATCTAGTGGATAGCACAGATACGCAGTATTTT
NA	TRBJ2-3	TRBV7-9	NA	CASSSDNTYTQYF	TGTGCCAGCAGCTCGGACAACACATATACGCAGTATTTT
few	TRBJ2-7	TRBV15	NA	CATSKDSYEQYF	TGTGCCACCAGCAAAGACTCCTACGAGCAGTACTTC
many	TRBJ1-2	TRBV29-1	NA	CSVDRGYGYTF	TGCAGCGTTGACAGGGGCTATGGCTACACCTTC
few	TRBJ2-7	TRBV9	NA	CASSVAGVTYEQYF	TGTGCCAGCAGCGTAGCGGGGGTTACTTACGAGCAGTACTTC
NA	TRBJ2-5	TRBV15	NA	CATSRALSSGPYGQYF	TGTGCCACCAGCAGAGCACTAAGTAGCGGACCCTACGGGCAGTACTTC
NA	TRBJ1-2	TRBV3-1	TRBD1	CASSQVSTGNYGYTF	TGTGCCAGCAGCCAAGTATCGACAGGGAACTATGGCTACACCTTC
NA	TRBJ2-3	TRBV10-2	TRBD2	CATTSGGGTDTQYF	TGCGCCACTACTAGCGGGGGTGGGACAGATACGCAGTATTTT
NA	TRBJ2-7	TRBV5-6	TRBD1	CASSTSVRGLYNEQYF	TGTGCCAGCAGCACGTCGGTCAGGGGGTTATACAATGAGCAGTACTTC
few	TRBJ2-4	TRBV28	NA	CASSLMGALAKNIQYF	TGTGCCAGCAGTTTAATGGGCGCATTAGCCAAAAACATTCAGTACTTC
few	TRBJ2-7	TRBV30	NA	CAWSVLSGNEQYF	TGTGCCTGGAGTGTTCTTTCAGGCAACGAGCAGTACTTC
NA	TRBJ2-5	TRBV21-1	NA	CASSTGQGEETQYF	TGTGCCAGCAGCACGGGACAGGGAGAAGAGACCCAGTACTTC
few	TRBJ2-3	TRBV30	NA	CAWSPGSGTDTQYF	TGTGCCTGGAGCCCCGGGAGCGGCACAGATACGCAGTATTTT
NA	TRBJ2-2	TRBV12-3/TRBV12-4	NA	CASRPWYDTGELFF	TGTGCCAGCCGTCCGTGGTACGACACCGGGGAGCTGTTTTTT
NA	TRBJ2-7	TRBV27	TRBD2	CASKESSGLSYEQYF	TGTGCCAGCAAGGAATCTAGCGGACTCTCCTACGAGCAGTACTTC
few	TRBJ2-1	TRBV9	TRBD2	CASNDGLAASYNEQFF	TGTGCCAGCAACGACGGCCTAGCGGCCTCCTACAATGAGCAGTTCTTC
NA	TRBJ2-3	TRBV7-9	TRBD2	CASSLGRTSADTQYF	TGTGCCAGCAGCTTAGGCCGAACTAGCGCAGATACGCAGTATTTT
few	TRBJ2-7	TRBV20-1	NA	CSARDGAEQYF	TGCAGTGCTAGGGATGGGGCGGAGCAGTACTTC
NA	TRBJ2-7	TRBV20-1	NA	CSAGGQGTYNEQYF	TGCAGTGCGGGTGGGCAGGGGACCTACAATGAGCAGTACTTC
NA	TRBJ1-2	TRBV30	TRBD1	CAWRTGWIYGYTF	TGTGCCTGGAGGACAGGGTGGATCTATGGCTACACCTTC
NA	TRBJ1-2	TRBV18	NA	CASSLEDSGYGYTF	TGTGCCAGCTCACTAGAGGACAGCGGCTATGGCTACACCTTC
many	TRBJ2-7	TRBV5-1	NA	CASSLVAASYEQYF	TGTGCCAGCAGCTTAGTAGCGGCTTCCTACGAGCAGTACTTC
few	TRBJ2-7	TRBV27	NA	CASSFREGPPYEQYF	TGTGCCAGCAGTTTTAGAGAAGGGCCTCCCTACGAGCAGTACTTC
NA	TRBJ1-3	TRBV5-1	NA	CASTGVSGNTIYF	TGCGCCAGCACAGGAGTCTCTGGAAACACCATATATTTT
NA	TRBJ1-2	TRBV6-1	NA	CASTLSGPQEGYTF	TGTGCCAGCACCCTCTCGGGCCCTCAAGAGGGCTACACCTTC
few	TRBJ1-6	TRBV20-1	TRBD1	CSASPRTGRSYNSPLHF	TGCAGTGCTAGTCCGAGGACAGGGCGCTCCTATAATTCACCCCTCCACTTT
NA	TRBJ2-7	TRBV4-1	TRBD1	CASSQTPIGTDNEQYF	TGCGCCAGCAGCCAAACCCCTATCGGGACAGACAATGAGCAGTACTTC
NA	TRBJ2-4	TRBV7-6	NA	CASSLNRDLAKNIQYF	TGTGCCAGCAGCTTAAATAGGGACTTAGCCAAAAACATTCAGTACTTC
NA	TRBJ1-5	TRBV20-1	NA	CSAAGRTGSQPRHF	TGCAGTGCTGCAGGGAGGACGGGTAGTCAGCCCCGGCATTTT
NA	TRBJ2-3	TRBV3-1	TRBD2	CASSQGRTSGGGAQYF	TGTGCCAGCAGCCAAGGCCGGACTAGCGGGGGGGGAGCGCAGTATTTT
NA	TRBJ2-5	TRBV27	TRBD2	CASRGFELAGGPQETQYF	TGTGCCAGCAGGGGATTTGAGCTAGCGGGGGGCCCACAAGAGACCCAGTACTTC